The T cell receptor (beta chain) described here comes from a study of blood T cell repertoires in COVID-19. Study background: Collection of acute and convalescent COVID-19 samples took place in the United States, Italy and Spain.

Assay used: immunoSEQ multiplex PCR; TCRdb lists only in-frame clones, some missing. The data hold more than 250,000 clones, with roughly 91% observed a single time. There are 15 residues in the CDR3. The germline CDR1 and CDR2 sequences are GTSNPN and SVGIG (reference sequence). V lost 3 bases to trimming and J lost 3 bases, with 18 bases between them. In this sample, this clone turned up a few times. The source is a man aged 45-60 years with active or convalescent COVID-19. The chain links TRBV30 to TRBJ2-7; tentative D call: TRBD2 (7 bases). Source material: peripheral blood. The CDR3 reads CAWSGGGVRYYEQYF. The CDR3 region has the DNA TGTGCCTGGAGCGGAGGGGGGGTTAGGTACTACGAGCAGTACTTC.